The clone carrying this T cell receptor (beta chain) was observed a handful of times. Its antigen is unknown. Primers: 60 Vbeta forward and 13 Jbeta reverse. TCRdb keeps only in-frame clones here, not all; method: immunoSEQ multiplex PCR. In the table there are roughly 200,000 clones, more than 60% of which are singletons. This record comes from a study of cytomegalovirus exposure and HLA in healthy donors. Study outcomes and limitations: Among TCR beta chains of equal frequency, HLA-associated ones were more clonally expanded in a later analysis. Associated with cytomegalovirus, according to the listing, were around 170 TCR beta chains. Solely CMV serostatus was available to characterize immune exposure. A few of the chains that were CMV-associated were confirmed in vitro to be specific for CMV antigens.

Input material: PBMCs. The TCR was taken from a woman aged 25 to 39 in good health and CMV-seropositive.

The CDR3, as DNA: TGTGCCAGCAGCTTGAGACGCGGTGCAAAACTGTTTTTT. Encoded protein: CASSLRRGAKLFF. The J gene is TRBJ1-4, the V gene TRBV5-8; no reliable D call. The ends were cut back, 1 base at V and 10 bases at J, with 11 bases in the middle. The CDR3 has 13 amino acids. CDR1 is SGHTS, CDR2 YDEGEE, per germline.